The 20 T cell receptor beta chains given below trace back to one sample, sequenced in a study of beta chain features in type 1 diabetes. The authors reverse transcribed all of the isolated RNA, so sequencing captured expressed TCRB transcripts. Data came from immunoSEQ multiplex PCR; TCRdb stores just in-frame clones and leaves some out. The sample shows about 620,000 clones, roughly a sixth of them seen only once. Material for sequencing was naive CD4+ T cells from blood. These receptors were taken from a man younger than 35 in good health.

This clone was seen only a few times. CDR3 region: CASSQWTGDGYTF. As DNA, the CDR3 is TGCGCCAGCAGCCAGTGGACAGGAGATGGCTACACCTTC. The chain employs TRBV4-1 and TRBJ1-2; 7 positions agree with TRBD1. The CDR3 loop spans 13 amino acids. Germline CDR1 and CDR2: MGHRA and YSYEKL. Trimming cost V 3 bases and J 6 bases; bases outside gene matches: 4.

The chain uses TRBV7-9 and TRBJ2-7; 10 bases match TRBD2. In germline, CDR1 is SEHNR, CDR2 FQNEAQ (reference sequence). There are 16 residues in the CDR3. J gave up 2 bases and V 5 bases, and 9 bases lay outside the gene matches. The CDR3 here is CASSQGLAGDTYEQYF. In DNA, the CDR3 is TGTGCCAGCAGCCAAGGGCTAGCGGGGGACACCTACGAGCAGTACTTC.

The chain combines TRBV23-1 with TRBJ1-3; D is ambiguous. TRBV23-1 is noted as an ORF with a role that remains uncertain. The CDR3 covers 16 residues. The V end lost 0 bases, the J end lost 0 bases, and 9 bases lay between the germline ends. CDR3 sequence reads: CASSQSLQSSGNTIYF. CDR3 DNA: TGCGCCAGCAGTCAATCGCTCCAGAGCTCTGGAAACACCATATATTTT.

This chain links TRBV5-1 with TRBJ2-7; the D gene is possibly TRBD2 (5 bases). Per germline, CDR1 SGHRS and CDR2 YFSETQ. The CDR3 is 12 residues long. V was trimmed by 6 bases and J by 3 bases, leaving 10 bases between them. Here the CDR3 reads CASKDGDYEQYF. CDR3 sequence (DNA): TGCGCCAGCAAGGACGGGGACTACGAGCAGTACTTC.

This clone was counted only a few times. J is TRBJ2-3 and V is TRBV5-6; D not resolved. Trimming removed 2 bases from V and 3 bases from J, with 7 bases in between. Germline CDR1 is SGHDT and CDR2 is YYEEEE. The CDR3 runs to 13 residues. DNA for the CDR3: TGTGCCAGCAGCTTACAACCGACAGATACGCAGTATTTT. Translating gives CASSLQPTDTQYF.

CDR3 sequence (DNA): TGTGCCAGCAGTTTGGGGTTAGAGATGACAGGTCAAGAGACCCAGTACTTC. Protein sequence: CASSLGLEMTGQETQYF. The chain uses TRBV28 and TRBJ2-5; perhaps TRBD1 as D (6 bases). This CDR3 is built from 17 residues. Germline-derived CDR1 and CDR2 are MDHEN and SYDVKM. Trimming pared 3 bases from V and 2 bases from J, leaving 19 bases between. The whole variable domain, filled in from reference TRBV28 and TRBJ2-5, reads DVKVTQSSRYLVKRTGEKVFLECVQDMDHENMFWYRQDPGLGLRLIYFSYDVKMKEKGDIPEGYSVSREKKERFSLILESASTNQTSMYLCASSLGLEMTGQETQYFGPGTRLLVL.

The chain joins TRBV5-1 to TRBJ1-2; D is uncertain. This CDR3 region has 17 residues. V lost 0 bases, J lost 6 bases, and 21 bases lay in between. CDR1 SGHRS and CDR2 YFSETQ come from the germline V gene. The CDR3 coding sequence is TGCGCCAGCAGCTTGGGGCAAAAGGAAGAGGGTAGACATGGCTACACCTTC. Translating gives CASSLGQKEEGRHGYTF. The whole variable domain, filled in from reference TRBV5-1 and TRBJ1-2, reads KAGVTQTPRYLIKTRGQQVTLSCSPISGHRSVSWYQQTPGQGLQFLFEYFSETQRNKGNFPGRFSGRQFSNSRSEMNVSTLELGDSALYLCASSLGQKEEGRHGYTFGSGTRLTVV.

A few counts support this clone. The V gene is TRBV20-1, the J gene TRBJ2-3; 8 nucleotides align to TRBD1. With the DNA end fitting TRBJ1-5 better, the J assignment may be wrong. Germline CDR1 reads DFQATT; CDR2 reads SNEGSKA (reference sequence). The CDR3 has 11 residues. The CDR3: CSARDRATQHF. In DNA, the CDR3 is TGCAGTGCTAGGGACAGGGCTACGCAGCATTTT.

The rearrangement links TRBV4-1 to TRBJ2-2, with D uncertain. Between the trimmed V and J ends, which lost 1 base and 1 base, there was a span of 7 bases. The germline V gene encodes CDR1 MGHRA and CDR2 YSYEKL. The CDR3 has 15 residues. The CDR3: CASSQVGLNTGELFF. CDR3 DNA: TGCGCCAGCAGCCAAGTAGGGCTGAACACCGGGGAGCTGTTTTTT.

The chain is built from TRBV11-1 and TRBJ2-2; D uncertain. With 0 bases removed from V and 7 bases from J, the gap between germline ends came to 0 bases. The CDR3 has 11 amino acids. Germline V gene data show CDR1 as SGHAT and CDR2 as FQDESV (reference sequence). The CDR3 protein is CASSLAGELFF. The CDR3 coding sequence is TGTGCCAGCAGCTTAGCCGGGGAGCTGTTTTTT.

This clone has just a few counts. The genes are TRBV5-1 and TRBJ2-7, with TRBD2 as a possible D gene (6 bases). CDR1 and CDR2 from the germline V gene are SGHRS and YFSETQ. This CDR3 is 13 amino acids long. Trimming removed 4 bases at V and 7 bases at J, with 15 bases between. Written as DNA, the CDR3 is TGCGCCAGCAGCCGAGAGGGACTCGGGGAGCAGTACTTC. It specifies CASSREGLGEQYF.

This clone was observed a few times. CDR3 residues: CASSFNRIGNDYEQYF. The CDR3, as DNA: TGTGCCAGCAGTTTTAACCGCATTGGGAATGACTACGAGCAGTACTTC. V is TRBV28 and J is TRBJ2-7; no clear D gene. V was cut by 3 bases and J by 3 bases, with 18 bases left in between. The CDR3 is 16 residues long. The germline CDR1 and CDR2 sequences are MDHEN and SYDVKM.

The genes are TRBV15 and TRBJ1-1; D call uncertain. The CDR3 has 15 residues. Trimming took 0 bases from V and 0 from J, leaving 8 bases between them. Germline V gives CDR1 LNHNV, CDR2 YYDKDF (reference sequence). This chain's CDR3 is CATSRDKRMNTEAFF. The CDR3 coding sequence is TGTGCCACCAGCAGAGATAAGAGGATGAACACTGAAGCTTTCTTT.

In this sample, this clone turned up a few times. CDR3 sequence: CASSSIGQRVDTQYF. The CDR3 coding sequence is TGCGCCAGCAGCTCCATCGGGCAACGGGTAGATACGCAGTATTTT. The chain recombines TRBV4-1 with TRBJ2-3; D unresolved. In germline, CDR1 is MGHRA, CDR2 YSYEKL. With 5 bases removed from V and 5 bases from J, the gap between germline ends came to 17 bases. CDR3 size: 15 residues.

Only a few counts were recorded for this clone. The rearrangement links TRBV5-1 to TRBJ2-5, with D possibly being TRBD1 or TRBD2 (5 bases each). The V gene lost 6 bases and the J gene lost 3 bases, with 15 bases spanning the gap. The V gene's germline CDR1 is SGHRS and CDR2 YFSETQ. This CDR3 spans 14 amino acids. In nucleotides, the CDR3 is TGCGCCAGCACTCCCCGGGACGGCAAAGAGACCCAGTACTTC. Translated: CASTPRDGKETQYF.

This clone has only a few counts. This chain joins TRBV6-1 and TRBJ2-7; D might be TRBD1 (5 bases). CDR1 MNHNS and CDR2 SASEGT come from the germline V gene. Trimming stripped 0 bases from V and 2 bases from J, with 11 bases between. This CDR3 is 15 amino acids long. CDR3 nucleotides: TGTGCCAGCAGTGAAGCGGACACCATCCCCTACGAGCAGTACTTC. This sequence encodes CASSEADTIPYEQYF.

This chain links TRBV4-1 with TRBJ2-5; D not resolved. Germline CDR1 is MGHRA and CDR2 is YSYEKL. The CDR3 sequence is 14 residues long. The germline V and J ends were trimmed by 1 base and 2 bases, with 8 bases remaining between them. CDR3 nucleotides: TGCGCCAGCAGCCAAGTTAACCGTCAAGAGACCCAGTACTTC. Translation: CASSQVNRQETQYF.

This clone came up many times. This chain joins TRBV2 and TRBJ1-5; D is unresolved. Germline V gene sequence: CDR1 SNHLY, CDR2 FYNNEI. V shed 2 bases and J shed 6 bases, with 8 bases lying between them. The CDR3 spans 13 residues. The CDR3 sequence is CASSEQMGQPQHF. The CDR3, as DNA: TGTGCCAGCAGTGAACAAATGGGTCAGCCCCAGCATTTT.

The chain recombines TRBV7-2 with TRBJ2-3; a weak D match, TRBD1 (5 bases). Germline lookup yields CDR1 SGHTA and CDR2 FQGNSA. This CDR3 spans 14 amino acids. The ends were cut back, 3 bases at V and 7 bases at J, with 14 bases in the middle. The chain's CDR3 is CASSFGAGRYTQYF. CDR3 coding DNA: TGTGCCAGCAGCTTTGGGGCAGGGCGGTATACGCAGTATTTT.

In its sample, this clone was seen a few times. The chain couples TRBV6-5 to TRBJ2-5; D is undetermined. V lost 0 bases and J lost 10, with 6 bases in between. Germline V gene lookup returns CDR1 MNHEY and CDR2 SVGAGI. The CDR3 consists of 11 residues. The CDR3 DNA follows: TGTGCCAGCAGTTACTCGTCTTACCAGTACTTC. Its translation: CASSYSSYQYF.